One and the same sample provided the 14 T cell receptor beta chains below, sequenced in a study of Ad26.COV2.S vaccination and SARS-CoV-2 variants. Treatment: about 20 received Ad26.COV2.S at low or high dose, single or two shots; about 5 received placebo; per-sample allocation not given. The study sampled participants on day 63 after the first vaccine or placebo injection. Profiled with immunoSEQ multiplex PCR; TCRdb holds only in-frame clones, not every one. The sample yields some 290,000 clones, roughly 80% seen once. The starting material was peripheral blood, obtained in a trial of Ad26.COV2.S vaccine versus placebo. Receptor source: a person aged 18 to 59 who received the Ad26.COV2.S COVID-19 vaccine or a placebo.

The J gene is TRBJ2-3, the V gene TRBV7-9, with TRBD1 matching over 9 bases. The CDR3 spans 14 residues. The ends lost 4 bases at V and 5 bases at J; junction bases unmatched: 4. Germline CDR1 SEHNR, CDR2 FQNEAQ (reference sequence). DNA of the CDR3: TGTGCCAGCAGCTCACAGGGGGCGGGAGATACGCAGTATTTT. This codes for CASSSQGAGDTQYF.

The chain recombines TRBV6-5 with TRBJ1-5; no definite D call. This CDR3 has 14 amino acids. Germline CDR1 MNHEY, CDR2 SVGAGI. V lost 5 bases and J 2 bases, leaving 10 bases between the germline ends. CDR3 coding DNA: TGTGCCAGCAGTACCGCGTGGGGCAATCAGCCCCAGCATTTT. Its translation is CASSTAWGNQPQHF.

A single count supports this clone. The CDR3, as DNA: TGTGCCAGCTCTTGGGACAATCAGCCCCAGCATTTT. Protein product: CASSWDNQPQHF. The chain employs TRBV7-9 and TRBJ1-5; no reliable D call. V was clipped by 8 bases and J by 3 bases, with 8 bases between them. Germline assignment: CDR1 SEHNR and CDR2 FQNEAQ (reference sequence). The CDR3 is 12 amino acids.

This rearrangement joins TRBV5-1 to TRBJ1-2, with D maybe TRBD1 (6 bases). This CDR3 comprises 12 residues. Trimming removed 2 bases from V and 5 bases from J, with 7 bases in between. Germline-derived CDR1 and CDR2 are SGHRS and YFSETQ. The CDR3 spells CASSLRGYGYTF. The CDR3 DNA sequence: TGCGCCAGCAGCTTAAGGGGGTATGGCTACACCTTC.

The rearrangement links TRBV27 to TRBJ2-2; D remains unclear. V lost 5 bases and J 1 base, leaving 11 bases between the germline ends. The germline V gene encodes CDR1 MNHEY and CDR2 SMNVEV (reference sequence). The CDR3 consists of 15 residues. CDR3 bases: TGTGCCAGCAGTCCGCGCTGGCTGAACACCGGGGAGCTGTTTTTT. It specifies CASSPRWLNTGELFF.

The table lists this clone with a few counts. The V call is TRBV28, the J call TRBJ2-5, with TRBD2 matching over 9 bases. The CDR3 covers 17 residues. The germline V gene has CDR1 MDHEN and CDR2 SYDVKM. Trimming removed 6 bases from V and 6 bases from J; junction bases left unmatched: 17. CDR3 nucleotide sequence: TGTGCCAGCAGCCCGGCTAAAGCGGGGGGTCTCGAGAAGACCCAGTACTTC. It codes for CASSPAKAGGLEKTQYF.

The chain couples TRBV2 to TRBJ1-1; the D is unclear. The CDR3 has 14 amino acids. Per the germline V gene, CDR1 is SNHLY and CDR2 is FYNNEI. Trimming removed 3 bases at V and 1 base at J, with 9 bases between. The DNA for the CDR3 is TGTGCCAGCAGTGATAACATGAAGAACACTGAAGCTTTCTTT. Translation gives CASSDNMKNTEAFF.

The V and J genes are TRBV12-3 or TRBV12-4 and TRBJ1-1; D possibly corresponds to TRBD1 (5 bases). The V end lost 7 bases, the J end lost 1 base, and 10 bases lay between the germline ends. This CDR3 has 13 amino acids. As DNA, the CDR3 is TGTGCCAGCACCGGGACGGCGAACACTGAAGCTTTCTTT. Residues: CASTGTANTEAFF.

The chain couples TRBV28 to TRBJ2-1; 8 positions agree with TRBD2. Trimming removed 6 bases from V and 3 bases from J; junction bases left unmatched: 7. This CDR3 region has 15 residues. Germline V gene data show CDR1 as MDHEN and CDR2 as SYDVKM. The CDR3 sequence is CASRTAGVNYNEQFF. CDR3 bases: TGTGCCAGCAGGACAGCGGGGGTTAACTACAATGAGCAGTTCTTC.

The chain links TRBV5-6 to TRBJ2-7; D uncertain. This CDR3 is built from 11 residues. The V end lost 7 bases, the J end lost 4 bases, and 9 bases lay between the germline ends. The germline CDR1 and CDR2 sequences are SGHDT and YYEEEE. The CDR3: CASGIGYEQYF. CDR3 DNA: TGTGCCAGCGGAATAGGGTACGAGCAGTACTTC. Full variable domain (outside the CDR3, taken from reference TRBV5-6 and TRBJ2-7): DAGVTQSPTHLIKTRGQQVTLRCSPKSGHDTVSWYQQALGQGPQFIFQYYEEEERQRGNFPDRFSGHQFPNYSSELNVNALLLGDSALYLCASGIGYEQYFGPGTRLTVT.

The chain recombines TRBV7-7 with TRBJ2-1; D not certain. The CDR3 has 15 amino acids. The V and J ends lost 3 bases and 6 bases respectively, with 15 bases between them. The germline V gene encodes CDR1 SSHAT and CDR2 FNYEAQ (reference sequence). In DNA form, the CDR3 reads TGTGCCAGCAGCTTTTCTCTCTCGGTTCCCAATGAGCAGTTCTTC. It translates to CASSFSLSVPNEQFF.

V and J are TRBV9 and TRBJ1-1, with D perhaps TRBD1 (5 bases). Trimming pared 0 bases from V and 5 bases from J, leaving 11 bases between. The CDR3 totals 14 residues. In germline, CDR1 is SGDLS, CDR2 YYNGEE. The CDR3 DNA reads TGTGCCAGCAGCGTAGGAGGGGTAGGAACTGAAGCTTTCTTT. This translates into CASSVGGVGTEAFF.

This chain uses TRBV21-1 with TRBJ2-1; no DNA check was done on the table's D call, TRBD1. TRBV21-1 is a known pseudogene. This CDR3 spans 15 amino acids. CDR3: CASSIGTGTYNEQFF. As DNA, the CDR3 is TGTGCCAGCAGCATTGGGACAGGGACTTACAATGAGCAGTTCTTC.

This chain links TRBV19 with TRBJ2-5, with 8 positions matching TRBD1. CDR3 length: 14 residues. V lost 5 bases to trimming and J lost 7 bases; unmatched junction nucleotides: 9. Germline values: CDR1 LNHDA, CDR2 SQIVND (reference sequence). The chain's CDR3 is CASSRDRGLGTQYF. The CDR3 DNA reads TGTGCCAGTAGTCGCGACAGGGGTTTGGGGACCCAGTACTTC.